The entry below describes one TCR beta chain. There are a few counts of this clone. What this receptor recognizes is not known. Base qualities are not provided; no much larger clone lies one nucleotide away. The junction shows trimming of 3 bases on V and 8 bases on J, and the gene matches do not reach 14 bases of it. Per the germline V gene (reference sequence), LGHDT is the CDR1 and YNNKEL is the CDR2. From the cysteine up to the phenylalanine, the CDR3 has a length of 18 residues. The entry retains the CDR3 DNA only, 54 bases that are in frame from base 1. The CDR3 regions of human TCRbeta chains were subjected to immunosequencing. Per the source publication's procedure: TCRs in the repertoires were matched against a reference library of SARS-CoV-2-specific TCRs that had been generated with the MIRA antigen-specificity platform. Breadth was defined as the fraction of unique TCRs that were SARS-CoV-2-associated. Depth was defined as the fraction of total T cells that were SARS-CoV-2-associated. Using the MIRA data, each spike-specific TCR was mapped to the spike region that the TCR reacts to and placed in a CD4 or CD8 class. Log10-transformed breadth and depth values were compared by one-way ANOVA with Sidak's multiple comparisons tests. TCRdb limited this immuneACCESS table to in-frame rearrangements with V and J called. A share of clones is missing; checked studies link under half to unresolved V genes, and the rest is unexplained. V and J calls and clone size come straight from that table; D and trimming were deduced from the DNA. Present in this sample are about 150,000 clones, around nine tenths of which were seen just once. Around 1.5% of the sample is held by the ten biggest clonotypes.

These data come from a study of T cell responses to AZD1222 COVID-19 vaccine (dated by TCRdb to 2020 to 2023). With respect to the entire study: TCR sequencing covered more than 230 trial participants: about 210 given two doses of AZD1222 and 26 given two doses of MenACWY control vaccine. Trial participants were enrolled by age into subgroups of 18-55, 56-69 and 70-plus years, and around 150, 28 and 57 TCR-sequenced participants, respectively, were included in these subgroups. Study-wide conclusions, independent of this receptor: Nearly half of unique spike-specific TCRs reportedly recognized epitopes outside regions mutated in the B.1.351 and B.1.1.7 variants. Participants were mostly white British, with more females than males. The authors suggested clonal diversity may have been underestimated. The 56-69-year group was small, and its depth increase did not reach significance, likely because of low power. The whole spike protein was spanned by vaccine-associated CD4 TCRs, and dominant responses were seen in regions 160-218 and 743-854. After two AZD1222 doses, both the breadth and the depth of spike-specific TCRs were significantly higher than at day 0 and than in MenACWY recipients. No day 14 peak-response samples were available, so repertoires were characterized only after the peak T cell response. Conclusions about previously exposed vaccinees were limited because only a handful of AZD1222 recipients were SARS-CoV-2 seropositive at baseline.

The sample's time point label, in plain terms: about 28 days (+/-7) after the second vaccine dose. AZD1222 recipients with second doses at about 4 weeks or about 12 weeks were pooled, because spike-specific TCR depth and breadth did not differ between schedules. Vaccinee samples came from UK trials COV001 and COV002, including a single-blind randomized controlled phase 2/3 trial of AZD1222 (ChAdOx1 nCoV-19) in healthy adults. For TCRbeta chain sequencing, PBMC samples were collected from trial participants at day 0 and at day 28 after the second dose. The sequence joins TRBV3-1 (or the pseudogene TRBV3-2) to TRBJ1-6, with 9 bases in between that match TRBD1. This sample comprised peripheral blood, obtained 28 days after the second AZD1222 dose. This TCR came from an adult who received the AZD1222 COVID-19 vaccine. The DNA is as follows: TGTGCCAGCAGCCAGGGCTACGCCGGGACAGGGCTGTATTCACCCCTCCACTTT. This yields the protein CASSQGYAGTGLYSPLHF.